This T cell receptor (beta chain) comes out of a study of blood T cell repertoires in COVID-19. Across the study: Samples representing acute and convalescent COVID-19 were sourced from the United States, Italy and Spain.

In the study's own analysis: Reference gene primer amplification gave estimated nucleated cell counts. The table came from immunoSEQ multiplex PCR; TCRdb's copy has only in-frame clones and leaves some out. The D gene and trimming were derived from the DNA, and the V and J assignments and clone size from that table. Of about 250,000 clones listed, under 90% are singletons. V lost 0 bases, J lost 4 bases, and 5 bases stayed unmatched. In germline, CDR1 is SGHRS, CDR2 YFSETQ. This CDR3 contains 16 residues. The material sequenced was PBMCs or T cells enriched from blood (not recorded which). V is TRBV5-1 and J is TRBJ1-3; 9 nucleotides line up with TRBD1. The receptor was derived from a woman in her thirties or forties who had been exposed to COVID-19. The CDR3 here is CASSLAGQGGGNTIYF. The CDR3 DNA sequence: TGCGCCAGCAGCTTGGCGGGACAGGGAGGCGGAAACACCATATATTTT.